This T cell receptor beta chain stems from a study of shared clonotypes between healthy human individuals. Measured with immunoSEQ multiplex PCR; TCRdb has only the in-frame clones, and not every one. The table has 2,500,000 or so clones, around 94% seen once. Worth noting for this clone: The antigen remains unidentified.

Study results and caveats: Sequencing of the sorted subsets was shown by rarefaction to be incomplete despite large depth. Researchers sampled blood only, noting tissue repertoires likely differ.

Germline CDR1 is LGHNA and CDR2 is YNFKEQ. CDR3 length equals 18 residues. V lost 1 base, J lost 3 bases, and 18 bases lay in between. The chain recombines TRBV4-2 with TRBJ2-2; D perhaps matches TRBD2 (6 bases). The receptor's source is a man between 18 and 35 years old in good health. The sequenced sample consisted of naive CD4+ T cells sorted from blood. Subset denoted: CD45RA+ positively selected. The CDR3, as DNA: TGTGCCAGCAGCCAAGGGGGAGGAGCAGTTCGGGACACCGGGGAGCTGTTTTTT. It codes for CASSQGGGAVRDTGELFF.